This paragraph covers one T cell receptor (beta chain) sequence. Produced via immunoSEQ multiplex PCR; TCRdb's table is partial and in-frame only. The sample yields approximately 70,000 clones, roughly nine tenths seen once. The source of the sample is a study of technical replicates of blood from several donors. The CDR3 sequence is 14 residues long. Trimming shortened V by 3 bases and J by 6 bases, and 12 bases separated the two germline ends. Germline V gene lookup returns CDR1 WSHSY and CDR2 SAAADI. Specimen: T cells isolated from PBMCs. This clonotype was obtained from a human donor in good health. Some clones in this sample may be carry-over from other donors' samples. The chain joins TRBV10-2 to TRBJ2-1; D not resolved. The CDR3 loop reads CASSDRQFGNEQFF. CDR3 sequence (DNA): TGCGCCAGCAGTGACCGTCAGTTTGGCAATGAGCAGTTCTTC.